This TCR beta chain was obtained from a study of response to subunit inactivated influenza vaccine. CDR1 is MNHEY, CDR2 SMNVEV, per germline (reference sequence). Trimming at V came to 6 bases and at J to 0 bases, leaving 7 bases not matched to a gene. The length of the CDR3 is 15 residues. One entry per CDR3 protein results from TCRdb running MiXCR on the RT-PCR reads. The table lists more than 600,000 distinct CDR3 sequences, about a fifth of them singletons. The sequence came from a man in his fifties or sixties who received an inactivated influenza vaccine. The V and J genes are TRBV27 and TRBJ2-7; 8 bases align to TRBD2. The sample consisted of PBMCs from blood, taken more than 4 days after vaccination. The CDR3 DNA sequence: TGTGCCAGCAGAATAGGCGGGGGGACCTCCTACGAGCAGTACTTC. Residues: CASRIGGGTSYEQYF.